The following is a T cell receptor (beta chain) sequence with its context. This clonotype was picked up a small number of times. The antigen this receptor binds is unknown. Base quality data are lacking; no much larger clone is found one base away. The sample belongs to a study of human T cells and chemical hapten exposure (dated by TCRdb to about 2021). At the level of the whole study: For sensitization, 2% DPC in acetone was applied to a 2 cm by 2 cm area of upper inner arm skin. Patients additionally received weekly therapeutic DPC doses to the scalp throughout the approximately 22-week study period. Blood samples were taken from patients before sensitization (week 0) and then at 2, 6 and about 24 weeks after DPC sensitization. Libraries were pooled for sequencing, and per-sample TCR yields varied mainly because of small differences in library volumes within the pool. The study tracked peripheral blood TCR repertoire changes in vivo during primary and secondary sensitization to the hapten diphenylcyclopropenone (DPC) in alopecia patients. Patch testing was done on the upper back using Finn chambers containing 0.01% DPC, and results were scored after 6 days according to International Contact Dermatitis Research Group standards. Some 29 alopecia patients gave blood for TCR sequencing at one to four time points (pre-sensitization, 2, 6 and 24 weeks). Most of the patients in the cohort were female, and the cohort covered alopecia areata with under or over 50% scalp involvement, alopecia totalis and alopecia universalis.

Trimming accounts for 4 bases at V and 9 bases at J, while the number of junction bases matched to no gene is 2. The CDR3 numbers 14 residues from cysteine through phenylalanine. Only CDR3 DNA is held: 42 bases, read in frame from base 1. CDR1 and CDR2 (WNHNN, SYGVQD) derive from the germline V gene (reference sequence). Here is what the overall study found, with its caveats: The number of TCRs above 1 in 1000 frequency did not change with DPC sensitization; there was no evidence of global repertoire structure alterations. Patch test score was positively correlated with the number of PT1 expanded TCRs, with significance at thresholds 8, 16 and 32 but not at 4. After repeated subsampling, the strength of the expansion versus patch-test correlation and the threshold at which it became significant changed. Alopecia, a presumed autoimmune disease, was present in all patients, so the immune response of the patients might differ from that of healthy individuals. Significantly more large CDR3 similarity clusters were formed by expanded TCRs than by pre-sensitization or healthy control sets, consistent with antigen-driven responses.

Sample time point, as interpreted from the label and publication: pre-sensitization, week 0. The sample's treatment or condition label, decoded: therapeutic diphenylcyclopropenone sensitization with weekly scalp DPC. At each patch-test visit, blood was drawn before the patch test was applied. Patients were considered eligible if aged 18 to 70, diagnosed with alopecia and deemed suitable for DPC therapy, and patients were excluded if pregnant. Unfractionated whole blood was collected in Tempus Blood RNA tubes, and total RNA was extracted from that blood. The library came from RACE. TCRdb records NextSeq 500 as the sequencer. During library preparation, unique molecular identifiers were attached to individual cDNA molecules so that TCRs could be counted in a quantitative, reproducible way. From each blood RNA sample, both TCR alpha and TCR beta chains were sequenced. As for the authors' bioinformatics: Samples had a median of roughly 100,000 TCRs, with a range from 23,224 to 690,600. V, J and CDR3 annotation of the TCR reads was carried out using the Decombinator software suite. For PS versus PT1 abundance plots, all samples were subsampled to the same number of TCRs (28,000). Expanded TCRs were defined as absent before sensitization and observed at least eight times at the 2-week time point. TCRdb trimmed the raw reads at Q25, called clones with MiXCR and kept productive beta chains. Each CDR3 protein gets just one entry, which takes the most common genes and DNA from the rows behind it. TCRdb's processing, not the study's, gives the V and J calls here. The sample profile shows around 57,000 distinct CDR3 sequences; about 11% of them were found once. The top ten clonotypes cover approximately 4% of the sample.

The sequence is built from TRBV10-1 and TRBJ2-1; 14 bases in the junction line up with TRBD2. The sequence came from a woman between 40 and 50 years old with alopecia areata. Some clones in this sample may be carry-over from other donors' samples. Sample: whole blood, taken in connection with sensitization to the hapten diphenylcyclopropenone (DPC). The nucleotide sequence reads TGCGCCAGCAGTGTGGGACTAGCGGGAGCTGAGCAGTTCTTC. Translated, this is CASSVGLAGAEQFF.